This note documents a single T cell receptor (beta chain) sequence. The data belong to a study of T cells after posttransplantation cyclophosphamide. Germline V gene sequence: CDR1 SNHLY, CDR2 FYNNEI. This CDR3 comprises 16 residues. V gave up 6 bases and J gave up 2 bases, with 19 bases separating them. Sequencing used immunoSEQ multiplex PCR; TCRdb keeps in-frame clones, though not all of them. The repertoire holds 18,000 or so clones, with over 80% as singletons. The V call is TRBV2, the J call TRBJ2-5, with D possibly TRBD1 on 5 matching bases. Sequenced input: memory CD4+ T cells sorted from blood. The TCR sequence derives from a man aged 25-40 years in good health and a related stem cell transplant donor. The CDR3 DNA reads TGTGCCAGCAGCCCCGACTCCTGGACAAGACAAGAGACCCAGTACTTC. This translates into CASSPDSWTRQETQYF.